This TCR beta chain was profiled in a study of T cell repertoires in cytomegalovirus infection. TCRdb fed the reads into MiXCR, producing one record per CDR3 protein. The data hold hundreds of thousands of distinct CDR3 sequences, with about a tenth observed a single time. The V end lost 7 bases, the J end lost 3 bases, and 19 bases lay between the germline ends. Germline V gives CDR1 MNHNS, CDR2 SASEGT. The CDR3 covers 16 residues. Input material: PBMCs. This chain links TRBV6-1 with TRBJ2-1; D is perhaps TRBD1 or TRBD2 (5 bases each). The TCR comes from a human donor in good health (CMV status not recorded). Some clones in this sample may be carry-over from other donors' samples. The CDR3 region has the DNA TGTGCCAGCATTAGTATTTGGGGACCGGGCTACAATGAGCAGTTCTTC. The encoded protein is CASISIWGPGYNEQFF.